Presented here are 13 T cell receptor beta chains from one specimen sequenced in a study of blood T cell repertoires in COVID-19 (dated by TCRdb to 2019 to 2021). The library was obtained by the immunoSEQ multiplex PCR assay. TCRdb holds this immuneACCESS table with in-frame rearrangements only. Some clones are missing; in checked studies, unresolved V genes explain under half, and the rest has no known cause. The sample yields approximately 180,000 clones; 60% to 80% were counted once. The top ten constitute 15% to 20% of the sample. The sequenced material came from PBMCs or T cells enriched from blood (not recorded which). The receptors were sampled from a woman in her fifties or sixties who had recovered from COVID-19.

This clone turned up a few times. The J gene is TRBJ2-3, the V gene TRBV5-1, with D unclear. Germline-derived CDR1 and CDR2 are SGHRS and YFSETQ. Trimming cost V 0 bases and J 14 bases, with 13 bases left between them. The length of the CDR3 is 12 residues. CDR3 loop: CASSLADNSWYF. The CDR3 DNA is TGCGCCAGCAGCTTGGCCGACAACTCCTGGTATTTT.

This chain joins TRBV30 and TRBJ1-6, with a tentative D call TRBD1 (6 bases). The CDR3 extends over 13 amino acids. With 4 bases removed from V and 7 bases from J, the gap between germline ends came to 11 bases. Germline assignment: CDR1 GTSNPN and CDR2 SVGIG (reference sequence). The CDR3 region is CAWKGDGNSPLHF. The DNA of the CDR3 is TGTGCCTGGAAGGGGGATGGGAATTCACCCCTCCACTTT.

CDR3 loop: CASSLLGQGIDGYTF. CDR3 DNA sequence: TGTGCCAGCAGTTTATTAGGACAGGGTATTGATGGCTACACCTTC. The chain links TRBV27 to TRBJ1-2; 8 positions agree with TRBD1. Germline V gene sequence: CDR1 MNHEY, CDR2 SMNVEV (reference sequence). The V segment lost 1 base and the J segment 6 bases; nucleotides outside the gene matches: 7. CDR3 size: 15 residues.

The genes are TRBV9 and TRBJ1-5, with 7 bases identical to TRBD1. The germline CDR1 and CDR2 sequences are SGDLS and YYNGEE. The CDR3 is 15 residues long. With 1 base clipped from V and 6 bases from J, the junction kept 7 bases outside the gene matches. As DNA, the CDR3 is TGTGCCAGCAGCGTACAGGGGGACGGTACTCAGCCCCAGCATTTT. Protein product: CASSVQGDGTQPQHF.

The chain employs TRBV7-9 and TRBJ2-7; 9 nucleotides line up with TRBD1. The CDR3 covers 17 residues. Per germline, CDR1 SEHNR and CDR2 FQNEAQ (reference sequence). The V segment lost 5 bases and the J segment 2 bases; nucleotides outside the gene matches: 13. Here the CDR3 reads CASSAISGTGIPYEQYF. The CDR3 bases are TGTGCCAGCAGCGCGATATCCGGGACAGGGATCCCCTACGAGCAGTACTTC.

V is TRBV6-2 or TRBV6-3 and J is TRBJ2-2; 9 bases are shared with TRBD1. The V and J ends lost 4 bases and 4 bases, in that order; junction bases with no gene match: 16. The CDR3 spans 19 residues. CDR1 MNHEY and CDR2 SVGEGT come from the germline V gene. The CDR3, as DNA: TGTGCCAGCAGTTCAGTCCCGGGACAGGGATCGGGTATCACCGGGGAGCTGTTTTTT. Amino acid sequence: CASSSVPGQGSGITGELFF.

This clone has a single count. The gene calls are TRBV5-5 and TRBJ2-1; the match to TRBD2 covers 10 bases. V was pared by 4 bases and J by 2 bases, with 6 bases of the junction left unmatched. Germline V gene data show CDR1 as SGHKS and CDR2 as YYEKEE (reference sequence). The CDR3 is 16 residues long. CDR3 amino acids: CASSGRLAGPYNEQFF. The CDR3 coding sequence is TGTGCCAGCAGCGGTCGACTAGCGGGCCCCTACAATGAGCAGTTCTTC.

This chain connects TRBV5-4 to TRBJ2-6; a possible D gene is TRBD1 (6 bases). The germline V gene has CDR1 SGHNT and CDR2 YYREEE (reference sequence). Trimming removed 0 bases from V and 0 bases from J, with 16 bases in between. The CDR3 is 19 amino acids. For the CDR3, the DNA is TGTGCCAGCAGCTTGGGGGTCAGGGGACCCCCCTCTGGGGCCAACGTCCTGACTTTC. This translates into CASSLGVRGPPSGANVLTF.

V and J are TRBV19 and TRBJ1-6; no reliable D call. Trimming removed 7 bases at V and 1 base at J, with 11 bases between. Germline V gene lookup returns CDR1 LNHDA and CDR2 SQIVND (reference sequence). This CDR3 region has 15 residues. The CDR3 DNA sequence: TGTGCCAGTAACCAGGCCCTGTCCTATAATTCACCCCTCCACTTT. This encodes CASNQALSYNSPLHF.

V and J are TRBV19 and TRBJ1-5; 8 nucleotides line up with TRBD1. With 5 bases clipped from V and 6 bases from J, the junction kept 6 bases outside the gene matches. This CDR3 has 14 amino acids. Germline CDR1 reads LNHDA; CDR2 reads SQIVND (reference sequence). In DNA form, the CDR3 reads TGTGCCAGTAGTGTCGACAGGGGCGGTCAGCCCCAGCATTTT. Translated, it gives CASSVDRGGQPQHF.

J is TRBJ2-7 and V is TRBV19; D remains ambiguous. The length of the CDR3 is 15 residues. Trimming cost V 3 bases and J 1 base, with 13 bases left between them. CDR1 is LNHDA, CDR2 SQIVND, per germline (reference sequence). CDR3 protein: CASSIYRSVSYEQYF. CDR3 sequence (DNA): TGTGCCAGTAGTATTTACCGCAGCGTTTCCTACGAGCAGTACTTC.

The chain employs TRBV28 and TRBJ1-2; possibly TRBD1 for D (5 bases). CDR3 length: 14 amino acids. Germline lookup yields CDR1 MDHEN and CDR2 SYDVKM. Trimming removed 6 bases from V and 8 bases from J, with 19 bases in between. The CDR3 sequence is CASSTSSDTWGYTF. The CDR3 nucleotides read TGTGCCAGCAGCACCTCTTCGGACACATGGGGCTACACCTTC.

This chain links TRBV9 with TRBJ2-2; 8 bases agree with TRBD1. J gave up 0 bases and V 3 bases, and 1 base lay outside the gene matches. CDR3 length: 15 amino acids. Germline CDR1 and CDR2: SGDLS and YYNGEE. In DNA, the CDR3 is TGTGCCAGCAGCGGACAGGGGACGAACACCGGGGAGCTGTTTTTT. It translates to CASSGQGTNTGELFF.